The source of this T cell receptor beta chain is a study of blood T cell repertoires in COVID-19. The overall study: Specimens from acute and convalescent COVID-19 originated in the United States, Italy and Spain. PBMCs, B-cell-depleted T cells, or T cells were the source of the cDNA or gDNA that made up the material.

Per the original methods: For nucleated cells, counts were estimated from reference gene primer amplification. Data came from immunoSEQ multiplex PCR; TCRdb stores just in-frame clones and leaves some out. That table gives V, J and clone size, and the DNA gave D and trimming. This table holds some 80,000 clones, under 85% found once. The germline CDR1 and CDR2 sequences are SQVTM and ANQGSEA. CDR3 size: 10 residues. V lost 4 bases and J 9 bases, leaving 9 bases between the germline ends. The sequence was obtained from a human donor in a cohort sampled during active COVID-19. The source material was peripheral blood. The chain carries TRBV29-1 and TRBJ1-1, with D hard to call. CDR3 sequence: CSVGGQQAFF. DNA for the CDR3: TGCAGCGTTGGAGGGCAGCAAGCTTTCTTT.